Listed below are T cell receptor beta chains from one sample, sequenced in a study of cytomegalovirus exposure and HLA in healthy donors. The assay was immunoSEQ multiplex PCR, and TCRdb's table has in-frame clones only and misses some. The data hold approximately 270,000 clones, with 80% observed a single time. The sample comprised PBMCs. All receptors derive from a girl between 2 and 10 years old in good health and CMV-seronegative. CDR3s include the opening cysteine and the closing phenylalanine or tryptophan. Fields, in order: D gene, clone size, V gene, J gene, CDR3 DNA, CDR3 protein. The D gene is left open where the match is weak. Clone size, where shown, is once, few, many, or a class for clones that have expanded.

TRBD2,NA,TRBV7-9,TRBJ2-1,TGTGCCAGCGTGGGCGGGGGGGGCTCCTACAATGAGCAGTTCTTC,CASVGGGGSYNEQFF
TRBD2,NA,TRBV2,TRBJ2-7,TGTGCCAGCATTACTAGCGGGAGTCGATACGAGCAGTACTTC,CASITSGSRYEQYF
TRBD2,NA,TRBV5-5,TRBJ2-1,TGTGCCAGCAGCTCACTAATAGCGGGGGGCTTTGGTAATGAGCAGTTCTTC,CASSSLIAGGFGNEQFF
TRBD1,NA,TRBV2,TRBJ1-2,TGTGCCAGCATCCGGGACAGTACTAACTATGGCTACACCTTC,CASIRDSTNYGYTF
TRBD2,NA,TRBV7-6,TRBJ2-7,TGTGCCAGCAGCCCCCCTAGCGGGAGTTCCTACGAGCAGTACTTC,CASSPPSGSSYEQYF
NA,NA,TRBV7-9,TRBJ2-1,TGTGCCAGCAGCTTGGTACTTCTATACAATGAGCAGTTCTTC,CASSLVLLYNEQFF
TRBD1,NA,TRBV6-1,TRBJ1-2,TGTGCCAGCAGGGAAGGGGGCGCGGGATATGGCTACACCTTC,CASREGGAGYGYTF
TRBD2,few,TRBV7-9,TRBJ2-1,TGTGCCAGCAGCTTTAATCCCATCCGAGAGCGGGGGGGCTTGTATGAGCAGTTCTTC,CASSFNPIRERGGLYEQFF
NA,NA,TRBV2,TRBJ2-3,TGTGCCAGCAGTGAATTTAGGGGTAGCACAGATACGCAGTATTTT,CASSEFRGSTDTQYF
TRBD2,NA,TRBV7-9,TRBJ2-7,TGTTCCAGCAGCTCGCGGCCACCTAGCGGGATGAGGTACGAGCAGTACTTC,CSSSSRPPSGMRYEQYF
NA,NA,TRBV30,TRBJ2-1,TGTGCCTGGAGCTTATACAGGCAAGAGCAGTTCTTC,CAWSLYRQEQFF
NA,NA,TRBV7-8,TRBJ2-3,TGTGCCAGCAGCCTCGGACTATTCACAGATACGCAGTATTTT,CASSLGLFTDTQYF
TRBD2,NA,TRBV7-9,TRBJ2-1,TGTGCCAGCAGGGGTGTAGCGGGAGGCCTCGGTAATGAGCAGTTCTTC,CASRGVAGGLGNEQFF
TRBD1,NA,TRBV18,TRBJ2-7,TGTGCCAGCTCACCACCGGGGACAGGTCTAGACGAGCAGTACTTC,CASSPPGTGLDEQYF
TRBD2,NA,TRBV2,TRBJ2-3,TGTGCCAGCAGCTCTAGCGGGGGGTGGCCAGATACGCAGTATTTT,CASSSSGGWPDTQYF
TRBD1,NA,TRBV10-2,TRBJ1-1,TGCGCCAGCAGTGATCCGGGACAGGGGGACACTGAAGCTTTCTTT,CASSDPGQGDTEAFF
NA,NA,TRBV4-1,TRBJ2-5,TGCGCCAGCAGCCCCGGAGGTAGGACCGAAGAGACCCAGTACTTC,CASSPGGRTEETQYF
NA,NA,TRBV27,TRBJ2-6,TGTGCCAGCAGTTTGTGGGGGGCTGGGGCCAACGTCCTGACTTTC,CASSLWGAGANVLTF
NA,NA,TRBV4-2,TRBJ1-2,TGTGCCAGCAGCCAAGATCGGGGGGAACCGACCTATGGCTACACCTTC,CASSQDRGEPTYGYTF
NA,NA,TRBV5-8,TRBJ1-2,TGTGCCAGCAGCCTGACTTTGAGACAGGAGCATGGCTACACCTTC,CASSLTLRQEHGYTF
TRBD1,NA,TRBV4-1,TRBJ1-4,TGCGCCAGCAGCCAAGATCCAGGGGGCGCGGAAAAACTGTTTTTT,CASSQDPGGAEKLFF
NA,few,TRBV29-1,TRBJ1-2,TGCAGCGCGATCAGGGGAGTGGATGGCTACACCTTC,CSAIRGVDGYTF
NA,NA,TRBV4-1,TRBJ1-1,TGCGCCAGCAGCCAAGTTGACAGACAGAACACTGAAGCTTTCTTT,CASSQVDRQNTEAFF
NA,NA,TRBV5-1,TRBJ2-2,TGCGCCAGCAGTCCACAGGTGTCGGGCGGGGAGCTGTTTTTT,CASSPQVSGGELFF
NA,NA,TRBV30,TRBJ1-6,TGTGCCTGGAGTGTAGGGGCCGGTTATAATTCACCCCTCCACTTT,CAWSVGAGYNSPLHF
NA,NA,TRBV7-2,TRBJ1-2,TGTGCCAGCAGCCTAGCCCCGGGACAATCCTATGGCTACACCTTC,CASSLAPGQSYGYTF
NA,few,TRBV13,TRBJ1-2,TGTGCCAGCGCGGGACCGACTAACTATGGCTACACCTTC,CASAGPTNYGYTF
NA,NA,TRBV27,TRBJ1-5,TGTGCCAGCAGTCCCAACCCCTATAGCAATCAGCCCCAGCATTTT,CASSPNPYSNQPQHF
NA,NA,TRBV19,TRBJ1-1,TGTGCCAGTAGTACCACAGGGTACGTGGGGAACACTGAAGCTTTCTTT,CASSTTGYVGNTEAFF
NA,NA,TRBV11-2,TRBJ1-4,TGTGCCAGCAGCTTAGGGGCGGGACCTTATGAAAAACTGTTTTTT,CASSLGAGPYEKLFF
NA,NA,TRBV28,TRBJ1-6,TGTGCCAGCAGTTCGACGGAGGGTATCAATTCACCCCTCCACTTT,CASSSTEGINSPLHF
TRBD1,NA,TRBV28,TRBJ1-4,TGTGCCAGCAAAACAGGGGCGTTACCCGAAAAACTGTTTTTT,CASKTGALPEKLFF
NA,NA,TRBV18,TRBJ2-3,TGTGCCAGCTCACCACCAGGGGTAGATACGCAGTATTTT,CASSPPGVDTQYF
NA,NA,TRBV7-9,TRBJ1-6,TGTGCCAGCAGCTTATCACAGGGCCGCGGGTCACCCCTCCACTTT,CASSLSQGRGSPLHF
NA,NA,TRBV29-1,TRBJ2-3,TGCAGCGTTGAACCGGAGGGACGGAGCACAGATACGCAGTATTTT,CSVEPEGRSTDTQYF
TRBD1,NA,TRBV5-1,TRBJ2-7,TGCGCCAGCAGCTCGCCAGCATCCCGACAGGGGGCGAGGACCTACGAGCAGTACTTC,CASSSPASRQGARTYEQYF
NA,NA,TRBV28,TRBJ2-7,TGTGCCAGCAGTACAGACAGCTACGAGCAGTACTTC,CASSTDSYEQYF
NA,few,TRBV30,TRBJ1-1,TGTGCCTGGACAGGGGCAAGGGCTGAAGCTTTCTTT,CAWTGARAEAFF
NA,once,TRBV4-1,TRBJ2-5,TGCGCCAGCAGCCAAGATCCTAGCGCCGAGACCCAGTACTTC,CASSQDPSAETQYF
NA,NA,TRBV27,TRBJ2-7,TGTGCCAGCAGTCTAAAGCCTCTTGAACCGTACGAGCAGTACTTC,CASSLKPLEPYEQYF
TRBD1,few,TRBV19,TRBJ1-2,TGTGCCAGTAGCCTCCGGGACAGGGCCTATGGCTACACCTTC,CASSLRDRAYGYTF
NA,NA,TRBV10-3,TRBJ2-7,TGTGCCATCACCGCCCCGGGGGTAGGCTCCTACGAGCAGTACTTC,CAITAPGVGSYEQYF
NA,NA,TRBV12-5,TRBJ1-5,TGTGCTAGTGGTTGGGGCCCACAACGGCCCCAGCATTTT,CASGWGPQRPQHF
NA,NA,TRBV28,TRBJ2-2,TGTGCCAGCAGGGTTGCTACGAACACCGGGGAGCTGTTTTTT,CASRVATNTGELFF
NA,NA,TRBV7-9,TRBJ1-1,TGTGCCAGCAGCTTAGACATCACTGAAGCTTTCTTT,CASSLDITEAFF
TRBD2,once,TRBV9,TRBJ2-1,TGTGCCAGCAGCGTAGGGACTAGCGGGGGGGAAGAGCAGTTCTTC,CASSVGTSGGEEQFF
TRBD1,NA,TRBV28,TRBJ1-4,TGTGCCAGCAGTTTGGGGACAGGGTTTCGGGAACTGTTTTTT,CASSLGTGFRELFF
TRBD1,NA,TRBV5-1,TRBJ2-5,TGCGCCAGCAGCTCAGGACAGGTGGGGGAAGAGACCCAGTACTTC,CASSSGQVGEETQYF
NA,NA,TRBV23-1,TRBJ2-7,TGCGCCAGCAGTCACGTACAGGGAGGGTACGAGCAGTACTTC,CASSHVQGGYEQYF
TRBD1,few,TRBV27,TRBJ2-4,TGTGCCAGCAGTTCATTGAACAGGGGAATGGCTTGGGACAAAAACATTCAGTACTTC,CASSSLNRGMAWDKNIQYF
TRBD2,NA,TRBV27,TRBJ2-1,TGTGCCAGCAGTTTCGAACTAGCGGCTTCCTACAATGAGCAGTTCTTC,CASSFELAASYNEQFF
NA,NA,TRBV7-6,TRBJ2-1,TGTGCCAGCAGCCCCGGACTCCTCAATGAGCAGTTCTTC,CASSPGLLNEQFF
NA,NA,TRBV15,TRBJ2-7,TGTGCCACCAGCAGAGACGAGATCCCCTACGAGCAGTACTTC,CATSRDEIPYEQYF
TRBD1,few,TRBV6-1,TRBJ2-1,TGTGCCAGCAGTGGACAGGGGCGGGATGAGCAGTTCTTC,CASSGQGRDEQFF
NA,NA,TRBV6-5,TRBJ1-1,TGTGCCAGCAGCGCCGCGTGGGGGCAGACTGAAGCTTTCTTT,CASSAAWGQTEAFF
TRBD1,NA,TRBV30,TRBJ2-7,TGTGCCTGGGGACAGGGCTTAGGCGAGCAGTACTTC,CAWGQGLGEQYF
NA,NA,TRBV7-6,TRBJ1-1,TGTGCCAGCAGCTTAGCCAGGAACACTGAAGCTTTCTTT,CASSLARNTEAFF
NA,once,TRBV7-9,TRBJ1-4,TGTGCCAGCAGCTTACTTGACAGGGAAAAACTGTTTTTT,CASSLLDREKLFF
TRBD2,NA,TRBV7-3,TRBJ2-1,TGTGCCAGCAGCTTTAGCGGGGATGAGCAGTTCTTC,CASSFSGDEQFF